The 16 T cell receptor beta chains listed next were all sequenced from one sample in a study of neurological immune-mediated disorders. One entry per CDR3 protein, called by TCRdb with MiXCR from the 5' RACE reads. Among fewer than 50,000 distinct CDR3 sequences, 13% to 15% were seen once, and the ten largest hold approximately 3.6%. Sequencing input: CD4+ T cells from blood. The receptors derive from a woman aged 60-75 years with HTLV-1-associated myelopathy (HAM/TSP).

This clonotype appeared many times. The chain employs TRBV7-2 and TRBJ2-3, with 8 bases lining up with TRBD2. The CDR3 length is 15 residues. Germline CDR1 is SGHTA and CDR2 is FQGNSA. DNA of the CDR3: TGTGCGGAGACACCCGGGGGGGCCAGCCCAGATACGCAGTATTTT. It encodes CAETPGGASPDTQYF.

Many counts were recorded for this clonotype. At one end the junction does not follow the germline gene, possibly because of a read error. This chain connects TRBV12-3 or TRBV12-4 to TRBJ1-1; 7 bases are shared with TRBD1. This CDR3 has 13 residues. The CDR3 loop is CASSSRGQAPSFF. CDR3 coding DNA: TGTGCCAGCAGTTCCCGCGGACAGGCCCCGAGTTTTTTT.

This clonotype was counted ten times or more. This chain links TRBV12-3 or TRBV12-4 with TRBJ2-7; 7 bases align to TRBD1. The CDR3 is made up of 13 amino acids. The junction had 9 bases not matched to a gene; V was cut back by 5 bases and J by 8 bases. The CDR3 spells CASSLTGRNKQYF. DNA for the CDR3: TGTGCCAGCAGTCTGACAGGGCGGAACAAGCAGTACTTC.

This clonotype appeared many times. The chain carries TRBV20-1 and TRBJ2-1; 10 nucleotides match TRBD2. This CDR3 spans 12 amino acids. Germline loops: CDR1 DFQATT, CDR2 SNEGSKA (reference sequence). V was pared by 6 bases and J by 6 bases, with 2 bases of the junction left unmatched. The CDR3 bases are TGCAGTGCCAGACTAGCGGGCAATGAGCAGTTCTTC. Encoded protein: CSARLAGNEQFF.

This clonotype has ten or more counts. J is TRBJ2-3 and V is TRBV5-1; D perhaps matches TRBD2 (6 bases). This CDR3 spans 13 amino acids. The V gene's germline CDR1 is SGHRS and CDR2 YFSETQ. Trimming took 4 bases from V and 4 from J, leaving 10 bases between them. Written as DNA, the CDR3 is TGCGCCAGCAGCAAAGGAGGGGCAGATACGCAGTATTTT. Protein: CASSKGGADTQYF.

There are many counts of this clonotype. The chain uses TRBV5-6 and TRBJ2-3; D is unresolved. The V gene's germline CDR1 is SGHDT and CDR2 YYEEEE. CDR3 length: 14 residues. Deletions cut 2 bases from V and 1 base from J, with 8 bases between. The CDR3 is CASSFGTGTDTQYF. The CDR3 DNA follows: TGTGCCAGCAGCTTCGGAACAGGCACAGATACGCAGTATTTT.

The table lists this clonotype with many counts. This sequence joins TRBV20-1 and TRBJ2-2; D is unclear. CDR3 length equals 15 residues. Germline-derived CDR1 and CDR2 are DFQATT and SNEGSKA (reference sequence). Trimming took off 3 bases at V and 7 bases at J, with 18 bases between the two ends. CDR3 protein: CSASPLPPSGGELFF. The CDR3 DNA sequence: TGCAGTGCTAGCCCACTACCACCCTCGGGCGGGGAGCTGTTTTTT.

In its sample, this clonotype was seen many times. CDR3 sequence reads: CSVTTDGSYEQYF. CDR3 in DNA: TGCAGTGTTACGACAGACGGCTCCTACGAGCAGTACTTC. V gene TRBV20-1 combines with J gene TRBJ2-7, with a possible D match to TRBD1 (5 bases). Germline CDR1 is DFQATT and CDR2 is SNEGSKA (reference sequence). The V and J ends lost 7 bases and 0 bases respectively, with 13 bases between them. The CDR3 is made up of 13 amino acids.

The V and J genes are TRBV9 and TRBJ1-6, with unresolved D. Between the trimmed V and J ends, which lost 4 bases and 2 bases, there was a span of 7 bases. The CDR3 extends over 14 amino acids. CDR1 and CDR2 from the germline V gene are SGDLS and YYNGEE. DNA of the CDR3: TGTGCCAGCAGCCCAAACCCCTATAATTCACCCCTCCACTTT. It translates to CASSPNPYNSPLHF.

This clonotype has at least ten counts. The rearrangement joins TRBV7-8 to TRBJ1-2, with D hard to call. This CDR3 has 14 residues. CDR1 SGHVS and CDR2 FQNEAQ come from the germline V gene. The V end was cut by 2 bases, the J end by 10 bases, with 17 bases between. This CDR3 is CASSLLNSPPDYTF. CDR3 DNA sequence: TGTGCCAGCAGCTTATTAAACAGCCCCCCAGACTACACCTTC.

This clonotype has a count of ten or more. V gene TRBV20-1 combines with J gene TRBJ2-5, with D perhaps assigned TRBD1 or TRBD2 (5 bases each). V gave up 7 bases and J gave up 2 bases, with 8 bases separating them. Germline loops: CDR1 DFQATT, CDR2 SNEGSKA (reference sequence). This CDR3 spans 11 amino acids. Here the CDR3 DNA reads TGCAGTGTGGGACCTCAAGAGACCCAGTACTTC. Translated: CSVGPQETQYF.

This clonotype came up many times. V gene TRBV7-8 combines with J gene TRBJ1-4; D unclear. With 5 bases removed from V and 3 bases from J, the gap between germline ends came to 16 bases. Germline V gene sequence: CDR1 SGHVS, CDR2 FQNEAQ. CDR3 length equals 16 residues. The CDR3 DNA reads as TGTGCCAGCAGCATACATTCGGGGTGGGCTAATGAAAAACTGTTTTTT. Residues: CASSIHSGWANEKLFF.

This clonotype was counted ten times or more. V gene TRBV18 combines with J gene TRBJ2-3; 10 bases match TRBD2. Trimming at V came to 5 bases and at J to 1 base, leaving 9 bases not matched to a gene. Germline CDR1 is KGHSH and CDR2 is LQKENI. The CDR3 consists of 17 residues. The CDR3 DNA reads as TGTGCCAGCTCAACGACAGGGACTAGCGCCCGCACAGATACGCAGTATTTT. Protein sequence: CASSTTGTSARTDTQYF.

The table lists this clonotype with many counts. The rearrangement uses TRBV24-1 and TRBJ2-1, with 11 nucleotides matching TRBD2. The ends lost 2 bases at V and 5 bases at J; junction bases unmatched: 7. The CDR3 is 17 amino acids. Germline loops: CDR1 KGHDR, CDR2 SFDVKD. CDR3 coding DNA: TGTGCCACCAGTGATTCTGTAGCGGGGGGGTATAACAATGAGCAGTTCTTC. Translated, it gives CATSDSVAGGYNNEQFF.

This clonotype was counted at least ten times. The genes are TRBV12-3 or TRBV12-4 and TRBJ2-1, with 10 bases lining up with TRBD2. This CDR3 has 17 residues. With 6 bases clipped from V and 3 bases from J, the junction kept 11 bases outside the gene matches. DNA of the CDR3: TGTGCCAGCAGCCCGACTAGCGGGCGATTTATCTACAATGAGCAGTTCTTC. This codes for CASSPTSGRFIYNEQFF.

This clonotype has a count of ten or more. The chain is built from TRBV3-1 and TRBJ2-3; TRBD2 agrees at 10 bases. Germline V lookup: CDR1 LGHDT, CDR2 YNNKEL (reference sequence). Trimming removed 10 bases from V and 2 bases from J; junction bases left unmatched: 12. This CDR3 comprises 16 residues. Here the CDR3 DNA reads TGTGCCACTACCAACGGACTAGCGGCGTTCACAGATACGCAGTATTTT. The encoded protein is CATTNGLAAFTDTQYF.